The 28 T cell receptor beta chains presented below share a single source sample, sequenced in a study of control samples from healthy donors and cancer patients. The table came from immunoSEQ multiplex PCR; TCRdb's copy has only in-frame clones and leaves some out. The data hold about 130,000 clones, with 90% observed a single time. Sequencing was done on a sample of blood. The receptors come from a man in his forties in good health.

This chain links TRBV5-8 with TRBJ1-5; possibly TRBD1 for D (6 bases). The V end was cut by 5 bases, the J end by 4 bases, with 19 bases between. The germline gives CDR1 SGHTS, CDR2 YDEGEE. The CDR3 has 16 residues. The CDR3 loop is CASSQYSRGANQPQHF. In DNA form, the CDR3 reads TGTGCCAGCAGTCAATATAGCCGGGGGGCGAATCAGCCCCAGCATTTT.

V usage is TRBV5-1 and J usage is TRBJ2-2, with D tentatively TRBD1 (6 bases). V was shortened by 0 bases and J by 9 bases, with 15 bases between the two germline ends. The length of the CDR3 is 15 residues. Germline V gene data show CDR1 as SGHRS and CDR2 as YFSETQ. The CDR3 DNA reads as TGCGCCAGCAGCTTGGCCCCAGAGGGGACAAGGGAGCTGTTTTTT. It yields the protein CASSLAPEGTRELFF.

This chain uses TRBV5-1 with TRBJ1-4; 9 bases are a match to TRBD1. The CDR3 has 14 residues. Trimming took 7 bases from V and 7 from J; bases not matched to a gene: 8. CDR1 is SGHRS and CDR2 is YFSETQ in the germline V gene. The CDR3 here is CASRGQGSSEKLFF. Written as DNA, the CDR3 is TGCGCCAGCCGTGGACAGGGGTCGAGTGAAAAACTGTTTTTT.

Here the CDR3 DNA reads TGTGCTAGTGGTTTGGTAGGACCTGAGGGTACTGAAGCTTTCTTT. Amino acids: CASGLVGPEGTEAFF. The chain recombines TRBV12-5 with TRBJ1-1; no firm D call. Germline CDR1 reads LGHNT; CDR2 reads FRNRAP. The ends were cut back, 0 bases at V and 5 bases at J, with 13 bases in the middle. The CDR3 runs to 15 residues.

The V and J genes are TRBV5-1 and TRBJ2-1; TRBD2 aligns across 7 bases. Germline CDR1 reads SGHRS; CDR2 reads YFSETQ. V lost 4 bases and J lost 8; bases outside the gene matches: 3. This CDR3 contains 12 residues. The CDR3 protein is CASSPRGDEQFF. For the CDR3, the DNA is TGCGCCAGCAGCCCCCGGGGGGATGAGCAGTTCTTC.

CDR3: CASTLGRADYEQYF. The CDR3 bases are TGTGCCAGCACCCTGGGACGGGCCGACTACGAGCAGTACTTC. The V gene is TRBV18, the J gene TRBJ2-7; D possibly matches TRBD1 or TRBD2 (5 bases each). In germline, CDR1 is KGHSH, CDR2 LQKENI. Trimming removed 8 bases from V and 3 bases from J, with 17 bases in between. CDR3 length equals 14 residues.

The chain has TRBV10-3 and TRBJ2-7; 8 nucleotides agree with TRBD1. V dropped 6 bases and J dropped 3; count of bases not matched to a gene: 7. CDR3 size: 14 residues. CDR1 ENHRY and CDR2 SYGVKD come from the germline V gene. The CDR3 nucleotides are TGTGCCATCAGCAACGGACAGGGTCGCTACGAGCAGTACTTC. Its protein product is CAISNGQGRYEQYF.

The chain employs TRBV2 and TRBJ2-6; D possibly uses TRBD1 or TRBD2 (5 bases each). This CDR3 comprises 15 residues. V was cut by 6 bases and J by 0 bases, with 9 bases left in between. CDR1 is SNHLY and CDR2 is FYNNEI in the germline V gene. DNA of the CDR3: TGTGCCAGCAGGGGGACGACCTCTGGGGCCAACGTCCTGACTTTC. Translation gives CASRGTTSGANVLTF.

This clone was counted between two and nine times. The chain joins TRBV7-2 to TRBJ2-2, with TRBD2 identical over 14 bases. Germline values: CDR1 SGHTA, CDR2 FQGNSA. The CDR3 loop spans 16 amino acids. The V segment lost 11 bases and the J segment 3 bases; nucleotides outside the gene matches: 8. In nucleotides, the CDR3 is TGTGCCGAGAGACTAGCGGGGGGGCGGGACACCGGGGAGCTGTTTTTT. As protein: CAERLAGGRDTGELFF.

V usage is TRBV14 and J usage is TRBJ1-5; D perhaps matches TRBD1 (5 bases). Trimming took 1 base from V and 9 from J, leaving 10 bases between them. Germline V gene sequence: CDR1 SGHDN, CDR2 FVKESK. CDR3 size: 13 residues. CDR3 sequence (DNA): TGTGCCAGCAGCCAAGCAGGGTTCGGGCCCCAGCATTTT. This gives the protein CASSQAGFGPQHF.

The chain combines TRBV6-1 with TRBJ2-1, with D possibly matching TRBD1 (6 bases). Between the trimmed V and J ends, which lost 4 bases and 0 bases, there was a span of 13 bases. The CDR3 length is 16 residues. The germline V gene has CDR1 MNHNS and CDR2 SASEGT. DNA for the CDR3: TGTGCCAGCAGTGCCTTAACAGGGAGCTCCTACAATGAGCAGTTCTTC. It is translated as CASSALTGSSYNEQFF.

The V gene is TRBV4-1, the J gene TRBJ2-3, with 10 positions matching TRBD1. Germline trimming cut 0 bases from V and 6 bases from J; bases unmatched to any gene: 6. The CDR3 is 16 amino acids. Germline V lookup: CDR1 MGHRA, CDR2 YSYEKL. The CDR3 DNA is TGCGCCAGCAGCCAAGATCTGAGACAGGGGGCGGATACGCAGTATTTT. This codes for CASSQDLRQGADTQYF.

This chain joins TRBV6-1 and TRBJ2-1; 10 nucleotides agree with TRBD1. V was pared by 3 bases and J by 2 bases, with 1 base of the junction left unmatched. CDR3 length: 15 amino acids. Germline V CDR1 and CDR2: MNHNS, SASEGT. CDR3 sequence reads: CASSETGGAYNEQFF. In nucleotides, the CDR3 is TGTGCCAGCAGTGAGACAGGGGGCGCCTACAATGAGCAGTTCTTC.

This rearrangement joins TRBV25-1 to TRBJ1-4, with TRBD1 matching over 9 bases. This CDR3 is built from 15 residues. V was clipped by 2 bases and J by 8 bases; unmatched bases: 6. The germline V gene has CDR1 MGHDK and CDR2 SYGVNS. The CDR3 loop reads CASSEPGQGEEKLFF. The CDR3 DNA follows: TGTGCCAGCAGTGAACCGGGACAGGGTGAGGAAAAACTGTTTTTT.

The V gene is TRBV5-1, the J gene TRBJ2-7; 7 bases agree with TRBD2. The germline gives CDR1 SGHRS, CDR2 YFSETQ. Trimming took 2 bases from V and 7 from J; bases not matched to a gene: 6. This CDR3 contains 13 residues. This CDR3 is CASSFPGLKEQYF. Here the CDR3 DNA reads TGCGCCAGCAGCTTCCCGGGACTAAAAGAGCAGTACTTC. Supplemented by reference TRBV5-1 and TRBJ2-7, the full variable domain reads KAGVTQTPRYLIKTRGQQVTLSCSPISGHRSVSWYQQTPGQGLQFLFEYFSETQRNKGNFPGRFSGRQFSNSRSEMNVSTLELGDSALYLCASSFPGLKEQYFGPGTRLTVT.

The V gene is TRBV3-1 (or the pseudogene TRBV3-2), the J gene TRBJ2-1, with TRBD2 as a possible D gene (5 bases). CDR3 size: 16 residues. V gave up 2 bases and J gave up 7 bases, with 18 bases separating them. Germline CDR1 reads LGHDT; CDR2 reads YNNKEL (reference sequence). CDR3 nucleotide sequence: TGTGCCAGCAGCCAATATATTCCGGGCGGGTCGAATGAGCAGTTCTTC. This translates into CASSQYIPGGSNEQFF.

V gene TRBV27 combines with J gene TRBJ1-5; no clear D. The germline CDR1 and CDR2 sequences are MNHEY and SMNVEV (reference sequence). The CDR3 has 15 residues. V was shortened by 4 bases and J by 0 bases, with 10 bases between the two germline ends. In DNA, the CDR3 is TGTGCCAGCAGTTATTCCCCAGGTAGCAATCAGCCCCAGCATTTT. Translation gives CASSYSPGSNQPQHF.

J is TRBJ2-5 and V is TRBV5-1; the match to TRBD1 covers 8 bases. J was trimmed by 5 bases and V by 0 bases; bases with no gene match: 6. From germline, CDR1 is SGHRS and CDR2 YFSETQ. CDR3 size: 15 residues. The chain's CDR3 is CASSLGPGGKETQYF. CDR3 nucleotides: TGCGCCAGCAGCTTGGGCCCAGGGGGCAAGGAGACCCAGTACTTC.

The chain employs TRBV4-2 and TRBJ2-2; unclear D gene. Trimming took 1 base from V and 3 from J, leaving 9 bases between them. Germline V lookup: CDR1 LGHNA, CDR2 YNFKEQ. CDR3 length: 15 residues. CDR3 bases: TGTGCCAGCAGCCAAGGGAGAGGATACACCGGGGAGCTGTTTTTT. This codes for CASSQGRGYTGELFF.

This chain links TRBV4-1 with TRBJ1-2; D gene unclear. V lost 1 base to trimming and J lost 2 bases, with 8 bases between them. CDR1 MGHRA and CDR2 YSYEKL come from the germline V gene. The CDR3 consists of 14 residues. CDR3 residues: CASSQVGENYGYTF. The CDR3 coding sequence is TGCGCCAGCAGCCAAGTGGGTGAGAACTATGGCTACACCTTC.

This rearrangement joins TRBV28 to TRBJ2-1; D may correspond to TRBD1 or TRBD2 (6 bases each). Germline loops: CDR1 MDHEN, CDR2 SYDVKM. This CDR3 comprises 15 residues. Trimming took 8 bases from V and 2 from J, leaving 16 bases between them. The CDR3, as DNA: TGTGCCAGCTTAAAGGGGGGCCCTCCCTACAATGAGCAGTTCTTC. As protein: CASLKGGPPYNEQFF.

The DNA for the CDR3 is TGTGCCAGTATCGGACAGACCAATCAGCCCCAGCATTTT. Protein: CASIGQTNQPQHF. The J gene is TRBJ1-5, the V gene TRBV7-9; TRBD1 is a possible D gene (6 bases). Per germline, CDR1 SEHNR and CDR2 FQNEAQ (reference sequence). The V end lost 9 bases, the J end lost 3 bases, and 12 bases lay between the germline ends. This CDR3 has 13 residues.

The chain employs TRBV28 and TRBJ1-5; D possibly corresponds to TRBD1 (6 bases). The CDR3 is made up of 13 amino acids. The V end was cut by 8 bases, the J end by 6 bases, with 14 bases between. Looked up from germline, CDR1 is MDHEN and CDR2 is SYDVKM. CDR3 bases: TGTGCCAGCCTTTCAGGGGCAGGTCAGCCCCAGCATTTT. Encoded protein: CASLSGAGQPQHF.

This clone was counted only a few times. V gene TRBV28 combines with J gene TRBJ1-6; a possible D gene is TRBD1 (6 bases). Between the trimmed V and J ends, which lost 5 bases and 10 bases, there was a span of 12 bases. CDR3 length: 13 residues. The germline V gene encodes CDR1 MDHEN and CDR2 SYDVKM. CDR3 loop: CASSPRGGSPLHF. The CDR3 nucleotides read TGTGCCAGCAGTCCCCGGGGGGGCTCACCCCTCCACTTT.

The chain recombines TRBV7-8 with TRBJ2-7, with 8 bases identical to TRBD1. Trimming took 7 bases from V and 0 from J; bases not matched to a gene: 8. Germline values: CDR1 SGHVS, CDR2 FQNEAQ. The CDR3 length is 15 residues. The CDR3 reads CASTLKDRASYEQYF. In nucleotides, the CDR3 is TGTGCCAGCACCCTGAAGGACAGGGCCTCCTACGAGCAGTACTTC.

The chain joins TRBV27 to TRBJ1-2, with D unclear. This CDR3 region has 14 residues. V lost 3 bases, J lost 2 bases, and 10 bases lay in between. CDR1 and CDR2 from the germline V gene are MNHEY and SMNVEV (reference sequence). In DNA form, the CDR3 reads TGTGCCAGCAGTTTGCACGCCCCGAACTATGGCTACACCTTC. This translates into CASSLHAPNYGYTF.

V usage is TRBV9 and J usage is TRBJ1-3; 8 bases agree with TRBD1. CDR3 length: 16 amino acids. The ends lost 7 bases at V and 8 bases at J; junction bases unmatched: 17. Germline assignment: CDR1 SGDLS and CDR2 YYNGEE. CDR3 nucleotides: TGTGCCAGCGGAAGGACGGGAGGCAGGGGGCCAGACACCATATATTTT. Translation gives CASGRTGGRGPDTIYF. The whole variable domain, filled in from reference TRBV9 and TRBJ1-3, reads DSGVTQTPKHLITATGQRVTLRCSPRSGDLSVYWYQQSLDQGLQFLIQYYNGEERAKGNILERFSAQQFPDLHSELNLSSLELGDSALYFCASGRTGGRGPDTIYFGEGSWLTVV.

The chain recombines TRBV5-1 with TRBJ2-3; D uncertain. CDR1 and CDR2 from the germline V gene are SGHRS and YFSETQ. The CDR3 contains 14 residues. Trimming removed 0 bases at V and 5 bases at J, with 10 bases between. The CDR3 loop reads CASSLEGWGDTQYF. The CDR3, as DNA: TGCGCCAGCAGCTTGGAGGGCTGGGGAGATACGCAGTATTTT.